The clone carrying this TCR beta chain has just a few counts. Covering alpha and beta chains, TRAV- and TRBV-specific primers were used for the first-strand cDNA. TCR amplification involved about 21 PCR cycles with a constant-region primer and V-primer adapter. TCRdb re-derived calls from the reads in MiXCR, one entry per CDR3 protein. This sample yields under 95,000 distinct CDR3 sequences, of which 15% to 20% are seen a single time; about 2.5% belongs to the top ten. Per germline, CDR1 MNHEY and CDR2 SMNVEV (reference sequence). With V trimmed by 5 bases and J by 6 bases, 9 bases remained unmatched. The CDR3 sequence is 15 residues long. This sample's time point: before trial treatment. Donors were administered nivolumab, ipilimumab, aspirin and low-dose cyclophosphamide, together with low-dose radiotherapy. This specimen belongs to a study of low-dose radiotherapy and immunotherapy resistance in tumors. The overall study: Intravenous administration to patients comprised nivolumab at 240 mg every two weeks and ipilimumab at 1 mg/kg every six weeks. One day prior to radiation and immunotherapy, intravenous cyclophosphamide at 200 mg/m2 was given, repeated every two weeks.

This chain connects TRBV27 to TRBJ2-2; the match to TRBD1 covers 7 bases. This receptor was taken from a male donor with prostate cancer. The sample was PBMCs, taken before treatment. The CDR3 DNA reads TGTGCCAGCAGTCCATACGACAGGGATGCCGGGGAGCTGTTTTTT. Translated: CASSPYDRDAGELFF.